The source of this T cell receptor beta chain is a study of blood T cells in healthy people across ages. The use of a sample-barcoded 5' primer and a J-beta primer mix characterized a second PCR of roughly 6 to 11 cycles. TCRdb called the 5' RACE reads again in MiXCR, with one record for every CDR3 protein. The table lists about 650,000 distinct CDR3 sequences, about a third of them singletons. Germline V gene data show CDR1 as DFQATT and CDR2 as SNEGSKA (reference sequence). The V and J ends lost 4 bases and 7 bases, in that order; junction bases with no gene match: 10. The CDR3 runs to 17 residues.

Sequencing was performed on blood. This clonotype was obtained from a woman older than 75 in good health. V is TRBV20-1 and J is TRBJ2-1, with 16 bases identical to TRBD2. CDR3 nucleotides: TGCAGTGCTACTTCGCCGGGACTAGCGGGAGGGTGGAATGAGCAGTTCTTC. Amino acids: CSATSPGLAGGWNEQFF.